These T cell receptor beta chains were read from a single sample in a study of blood T cell repertoires in COVID-19. Profiled with immunoSEQ multiplex PCR; TCRdb holds only in-frame clones, not every one. Altogether approximately 400,000 clones are present, 70% to 90% being singletons, with the ten largest covering about 1.2%. Sequencing used PBMCs or T cells enriched from blood (not recorded which). Receptors originate from a woman aged 18-35 years who had recovered from COVID-19. Each CDR3 is given with its conserved first and last residue. A D gene is named only where the DNA matches it firmly. Clone sizes are given selectively: once, few, many, or a class where the clone is expanded.

CDR3 DNA | CDR3 protein | clone size | CDR3 length | D gene | J gene | V gene
TGTGCCATCAGTGAGCCCATAGGTAGTAGCGGGTCCACCGGGGAGCTGTTTTTT | CAISEPIGSSGSTGELFF | NA | 18 | TRBD2 | TRBJ2-2 | TRBV10-3
TGCGCCAGCAGCCAAGTTGGGACAGTAAAGGGCAATCAGCCCCAGCATTTT | CASSQVGTVKGNQPQHF | NA | 17 | TRBD1 | TRBJ1-5 | TRBV4-1
TGTGCCAGCAGCCAAGACGCCACCCAGGGGACCCAGTACTTC | CASSQDATQGTQYF | NA | 14 | NA | TRBJ2-5 | TRBV3-1/TRBV3-2
TGTGCCAGCAAACGGACAGGGGGCTACGAGCAGTACTTC | CASKRTGGYEQYF | NA | 13 | TRBD1 | TRBJ2-7 | TRBV6-5
TGTGCCAGCAGCTTAGCGAGTCGGGCTGAAGCTTTCTTT | CASSLASRAEAFF | NA | 13 | NA | TRBJ1-1 | TRBV7-2
TGTGCCAGCAGTAAGGACAGGGCCGCCTTCGAGCAGTACTTC | CASSKDRAAFEQYF | NA | 14 | TRBD1 | TRBJ2-7 | TRBV2
TGTGCCAGCAGCTTAGGACAGTCTCCAGAAAAACTGTTTTTT | CASSLGQSPEKLFF | NA | 14 | NA | TRBJ1-4 | TRBV28
TGTGCCAGCAGCCCCAACGGACAGGGGTCCTACGAGCAGTACTTC | CASSPNGQGSYEQYF | NA | 15 | TRBD1 | TRBJ2-7 | TRBV7-3
TGTGCCAGCAGCCTCTTCGGGGGTGGGCAGCCCCAGCATTTT | CASSLFGGGQPQHF | NA | 14 | NA | TRBJ1-5 | TRBV3-1/TRBV3-2
TGTGCCAGCAGCCTCGGACAGAGCCTCTATGGCTACACCTTC | CASSLGQSLYGYTF | NA | 14 | NA | TRBJ1-2 | TRBV11-2
TGTGCCAGCAGCTTTGAGGTCAGGGTGGCCACTGAAGCTTTCTTT | CASSFEVRVATEAFF | NA | 15 | NA | TRBJ1-1 | TRBV6-5
TGTGCCAGTAGTCCAACAGGGTTCTTGGGGCAGCCCCAGCATTTT | CASSPTGFLGQPQHF | NA | 15 | NA | TRBJ1-5 | TRBV19
TGTGCCACCGTACAGGGCTTCGGTGAAAAACTGTTTTTT | CATVQGFGEKLFF | NA | 13 | NA | TRBJ1-4 | TRBV6-6
TGTGCCAGCAGCCAGGGGACAGAAGAGACCCAGTACTTC | CASSQGTEETQYF | NA | 13 | TRBD1 | TRBJ2-5 | TRBV3-1/TRBV3-2
TGTGCCAGCAGCGTAGGTGCCGGGACTGAAGCTTTCTTT | CASSVGAGTEAFF | NA | 13 | NA | TRBJ1-1 | TRBV9
TGTGCCATCAGTGACAGCGGGGTTGAAAAACTGTTTTTT | CAISDSGVEKLFF | once | 13 | NA | TRBJ1-4 | TRBV10-3
TGTGCCAGCAGGGGAGTAGGACGGGGGAATCAGCCCCAGCATTTT | CASRGVGRGNQPQHF | NA | 15 | NA | TRBJ1-5 | TRBV6-5
TGTGCCAGCAGCCCTGAGTCCATCTATGGCTACACCTTC | CASSPESIYGYTF | NA | 13 | NA | TRBJ1-2 | TRBV7-2
TGTGCCAGCACCCTAGACTCTGGGGCCAACGTCCTGACTTTC | CASTLDSGANVLTF | NA | 14 | NA | TRBJ2-6 | TRBV21-1
TGTGCCAGCAGTTTAAGAGTATCGGGCACCGGGGAGCTGTTTTTT | CASSLRVSGTGELFF | NA | 15 | NA | TRBJ2-2 | TRBV28
TGTGCCAGCAGCTTGGCCGGGACTAATAATTCACCCCTCCACTTT | CASSLAGTNNSPLHF | NA | 15 | NA | TRBJ1-6 | TRBV7-8
TGTGCCAGCAGCTTGGGTCCGGGGGGATTCTACAATGAGCAGTTCTTC | CASSLGPGGFYNEQFF | NA | 16 | TRBD2 | TRBJ2-1 | TRBV5-6
TGTGCCACCGCGGGGGGCGTTATCAATGAGCAGTTCTTC | CATAGGVINEQFF | NA | 13 | TRBD2 | TRBJ2-1 | TRBV10-3